The clone carrying this T cell receptor beta chain was seen repeatedly, ten times or more. Extraction of PBMCs used around 9.6 ml of fresh peripheral blood. The investigators amplified TCR beta CDR3 regions from RNA transcripts. RT-PCR in the first round (using the HTBI primer set) targeted the TCR CDR3. TCRdb itself ran the multiplex PCR reads through MiXCR, one entry per CDR3 protein. The data show around 350,000 distinct CDR3 sequences, with around 15% seen just once and roughly 19% held by the top ten. The data were obtained in a study of T cells in Graves' hyperthyroidism and ophthalmopathy. Trimming removed 9 bases from V and 7 bases from J; junction bases left unmatched: 5. The CDR3 has 12 amino acids.

Material for sequencing was blood. The sequence derives from a woman between 55 and 75 years old with Graves' ophthalmopathy. The chain couples TRBV12-3 or TRBV12-4 to TRBJ2-1; TRBD1 agrees at 8 bases. DNA for the CDR3: TGTGCCAGTGGGACAGGTTGGAATGAGCAGTTCTTC. Its translation: CASGTGWNEQFF.